This TCR beta chain was recovered during a study of OX40 agonist ivuxolimab in advanced cancers. Sequencing used immunoSEQ multiplex PCR; TCRdb keeps in-frame clones, though not all of them. Among 35,000 to 45,000 clones listed, 82% were seen once. General study findings and limits: Not determined was the antigen specificity of the expanded peripheral T cells.

Points on this clone: Antigen unknown.

This CDR3 is 15 amino acids long. After removal of 4 bases from V and 1 base from J, the junction contained 1 base not matched to a gene. Germline V gene data show CDR1 as SEHNR and CDR2 as FQNEAQ (reference sequence). This clonotype originated in an adult with an advanced solid tumor such as melanoma, head and neck, liver or kidney cancer. The specimen was CD4+ or CD8+ T cells sorted from blood, collected in a trial of the OX40 agonist ivuxolimab. V usage is TRBV7-9 and J usage is TRBJ2-3; 11 positions agree with TRBD1. The CDR3 coding sequence is TGTGCCAGCAGCTCGGGACAGGGGGGCACAGATACGCAGTATTTT. Translation: CASSSGQGGTDTQYF.